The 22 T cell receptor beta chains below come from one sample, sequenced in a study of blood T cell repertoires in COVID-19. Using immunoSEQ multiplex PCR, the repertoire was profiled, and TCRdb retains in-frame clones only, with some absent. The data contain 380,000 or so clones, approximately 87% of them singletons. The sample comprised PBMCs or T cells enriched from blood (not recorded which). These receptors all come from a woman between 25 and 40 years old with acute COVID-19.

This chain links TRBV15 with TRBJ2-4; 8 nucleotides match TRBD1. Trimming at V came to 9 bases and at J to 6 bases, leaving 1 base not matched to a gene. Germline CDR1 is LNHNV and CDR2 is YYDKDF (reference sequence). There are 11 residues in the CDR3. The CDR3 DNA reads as TGTGCCACAGGACAGGGAAACATTCAGTACTTC. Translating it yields CATGQGNIQYF.

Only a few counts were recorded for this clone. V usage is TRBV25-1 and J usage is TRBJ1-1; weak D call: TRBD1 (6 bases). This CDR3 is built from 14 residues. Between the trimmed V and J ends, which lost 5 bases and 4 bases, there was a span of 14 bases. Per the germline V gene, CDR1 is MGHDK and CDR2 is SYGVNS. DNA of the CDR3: TGTGCCAGCAGTATGGGGGCTTGGAGCACTGAAGCTTTCTTT. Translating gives CASSMGAWSTEAFF.

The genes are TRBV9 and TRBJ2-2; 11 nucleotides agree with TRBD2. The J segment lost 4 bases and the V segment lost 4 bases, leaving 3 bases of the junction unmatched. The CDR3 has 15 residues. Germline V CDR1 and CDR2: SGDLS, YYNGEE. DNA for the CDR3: TGTGCCAGCAGCCCGGGACTAGCGGTCACCGGGGAGCTGTTTTTT. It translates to CASSPGLAVTGELFF.

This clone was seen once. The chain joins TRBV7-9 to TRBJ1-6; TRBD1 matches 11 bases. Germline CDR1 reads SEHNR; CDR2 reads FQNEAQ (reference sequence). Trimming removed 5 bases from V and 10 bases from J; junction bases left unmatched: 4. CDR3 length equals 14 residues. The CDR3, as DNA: TGTGCCAGCAGCCCGGACAGGGGGCTATCACCCCTCCACTTT. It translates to CASSPDRGLSPLHF.

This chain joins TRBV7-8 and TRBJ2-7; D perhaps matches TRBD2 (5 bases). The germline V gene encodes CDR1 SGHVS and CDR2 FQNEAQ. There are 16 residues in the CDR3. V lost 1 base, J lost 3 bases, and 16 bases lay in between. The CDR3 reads CASSLGENGNNYEQYF. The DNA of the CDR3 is TGTGCCAGCAGCTTAGGGGAGAATGGAAACAACTACGAGCAGTACTTC.

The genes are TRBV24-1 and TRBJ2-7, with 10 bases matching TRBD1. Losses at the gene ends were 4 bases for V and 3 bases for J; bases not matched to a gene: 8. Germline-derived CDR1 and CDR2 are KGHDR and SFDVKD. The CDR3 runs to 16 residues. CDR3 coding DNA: TGTGCCACCAGTGAGAGGGGGACAGGGGCTTTCTACGAGCAGTACTTC. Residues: CATSERGTGAFYEQYF.

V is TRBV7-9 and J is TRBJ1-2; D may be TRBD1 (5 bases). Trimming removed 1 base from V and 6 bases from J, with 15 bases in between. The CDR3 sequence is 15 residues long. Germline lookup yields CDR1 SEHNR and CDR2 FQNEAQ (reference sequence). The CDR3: CASSLGGQGIHGYTF. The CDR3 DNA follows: TGTGCCAGCAGCTTAGGTGGGCAGGGTATCCATGGCTACACCTTC. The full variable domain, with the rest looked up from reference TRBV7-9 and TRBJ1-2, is DTGVSQNPRHKITKRGQNVTFRCDPISEHNRLYWYRQTLGQGPEFLTYFQNEAQLEKSRLLSDRFSAERPKGSFSTLEIQRTEQGDSAMYLCASSLGGQGIHGYTFGSGTRLTVV.

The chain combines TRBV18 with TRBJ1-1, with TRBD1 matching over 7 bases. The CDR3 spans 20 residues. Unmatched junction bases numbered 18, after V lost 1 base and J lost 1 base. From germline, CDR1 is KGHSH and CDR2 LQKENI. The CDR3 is CASSPHGGGRGQYQNTEAFF. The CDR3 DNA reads TGTGCCAGCTCACCACACGGGGGGGGTAGGGGACAGTATCAGAACACTGAAGCTTTCTTT.

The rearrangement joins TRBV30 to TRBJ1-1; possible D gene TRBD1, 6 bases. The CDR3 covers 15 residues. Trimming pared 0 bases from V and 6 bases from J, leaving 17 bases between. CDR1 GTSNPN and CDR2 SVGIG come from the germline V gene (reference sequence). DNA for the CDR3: TGTGCCTGGAGTGTGCTTTCGGGGGGCGCCGCTGAAGCTTTCTTT. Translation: CAWSVLSGGAAEAFF.

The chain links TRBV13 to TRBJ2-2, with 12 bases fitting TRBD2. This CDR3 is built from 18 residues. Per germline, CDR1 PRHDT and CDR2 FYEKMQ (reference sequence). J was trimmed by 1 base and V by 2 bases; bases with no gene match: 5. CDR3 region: CASSLRRLAGVNTGELFF. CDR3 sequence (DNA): TGTGCCAGCAGCTTAAGGAGACTAGCGGGAGTGAACACCGGGGAGCTGTTTTTT. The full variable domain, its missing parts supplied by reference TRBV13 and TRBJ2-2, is AAGVIQSPRHLIKEKRETATLKCYPIPRHDTVYWYQQGPGQDPQFLISFYEKMQSDKGSIPDRFSAQQFSDYHSELNMSSLELGDSALYFCASSLRRLAGVNTGELFFGEGSRLTVL.

For the CDR3, the DNA is TGTGCCAGCAGCTCTGGGACTAGCGGTTACAATGAGCAGTTCTTC. Its protein is CASSSGTSGYNEQFF. The chain combines TRBV5-4 with TRBJ2-1; 11 nucleotides align to TRBD2. The trim removed 3 bases at V and 4 bases at J, leaving 3 bases unmatched. The CDR3 covers 15 residues. The germline CDR1 and CDR2 sequences are SGHNT and YYREEE (reference sequence).

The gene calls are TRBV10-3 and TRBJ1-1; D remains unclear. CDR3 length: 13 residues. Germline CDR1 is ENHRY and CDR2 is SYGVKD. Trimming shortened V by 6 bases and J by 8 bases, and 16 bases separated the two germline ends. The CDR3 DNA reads TGTGCCATCAGACCCACGCGCACGATGGAAGCTTTCTTT. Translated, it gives CAIRPTRTMEAFF.

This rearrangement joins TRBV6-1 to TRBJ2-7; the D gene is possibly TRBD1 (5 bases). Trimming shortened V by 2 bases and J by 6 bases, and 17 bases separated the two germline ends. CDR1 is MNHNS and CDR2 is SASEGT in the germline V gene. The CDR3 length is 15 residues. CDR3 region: CASSETWVGPGEQYF. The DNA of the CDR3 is TGTGCCAGCAGTGAAACTTGGGTGGGGCCGGGCGAGCAGTACTTC.

The CDR3 loop is CASSITGFNEQFF. The DNA for the CDR3 is TGTGCCAGTAGTATAACTGGTTTCAATGAGCAGTTCTTC. This rearrangement joins TRBV19 to TRBJ2-1; D unresolved. In germline, CDR1 is LNHDA, CDR2 SQIVND (reference sequence). This CDR3 spans 13 amino acids. Trimming left V 2 bases short and J 6 bases short, with 8 bases between.

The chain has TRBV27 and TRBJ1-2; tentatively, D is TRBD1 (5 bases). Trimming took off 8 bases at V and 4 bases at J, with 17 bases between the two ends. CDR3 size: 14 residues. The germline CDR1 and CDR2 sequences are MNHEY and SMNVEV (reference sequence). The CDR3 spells CASSLGWGGYGYTF. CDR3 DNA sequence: TGTGCCAGCTCGCTGGGGTGGGGGGGCTATGGCTACACCTTC.

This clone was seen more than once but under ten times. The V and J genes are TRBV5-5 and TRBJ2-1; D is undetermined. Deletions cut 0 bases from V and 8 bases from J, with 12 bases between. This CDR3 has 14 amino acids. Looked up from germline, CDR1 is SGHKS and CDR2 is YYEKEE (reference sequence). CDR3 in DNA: TGTGCCAGCAGCTTGGATGCAGGCGTAGATGAGCAGTTCTTC. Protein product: CASSLDAGVDEQFF.

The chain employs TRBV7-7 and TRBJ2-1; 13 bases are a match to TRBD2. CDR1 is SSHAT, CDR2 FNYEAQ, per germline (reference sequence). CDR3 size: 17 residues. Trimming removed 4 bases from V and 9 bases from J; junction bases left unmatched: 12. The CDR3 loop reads CASSSKLAGGPSGEQFF. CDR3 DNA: TGTGCCAGCAGCTCAAAACTAGCGGGGGGGCCCTCCGGTGAGCAGTTCTTC.

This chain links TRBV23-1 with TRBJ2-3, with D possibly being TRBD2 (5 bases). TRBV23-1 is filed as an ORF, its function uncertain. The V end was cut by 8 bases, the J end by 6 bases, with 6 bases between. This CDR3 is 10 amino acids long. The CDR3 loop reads CASGSDTQYF. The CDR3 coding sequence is TGCGCCAGCGGGAGTGATACGCAGTATTTT.

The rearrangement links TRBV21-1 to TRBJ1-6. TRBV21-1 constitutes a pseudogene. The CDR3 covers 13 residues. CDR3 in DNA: TGTGCCAGCAGCAAGGGGAGCAATTCACCCCTCCACTTT. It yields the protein CASSKGSNSPLHF.

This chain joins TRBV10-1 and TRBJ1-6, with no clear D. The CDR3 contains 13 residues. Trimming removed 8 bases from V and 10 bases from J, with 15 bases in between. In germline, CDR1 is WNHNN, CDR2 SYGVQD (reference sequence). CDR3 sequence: CASSESQVSPLHF. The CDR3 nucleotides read TGCGCCAGCTCGGAGTCTCAAGTATCACCCCTCCACTTT.

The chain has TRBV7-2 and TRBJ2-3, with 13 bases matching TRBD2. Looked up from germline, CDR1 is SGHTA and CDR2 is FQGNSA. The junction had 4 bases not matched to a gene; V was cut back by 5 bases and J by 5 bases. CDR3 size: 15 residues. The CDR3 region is CASSLLAGGGDTQYF. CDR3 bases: TGTGCCAGCAGCCTACTAGCGGGGGGGGGAGATACGCAGTATTTT.

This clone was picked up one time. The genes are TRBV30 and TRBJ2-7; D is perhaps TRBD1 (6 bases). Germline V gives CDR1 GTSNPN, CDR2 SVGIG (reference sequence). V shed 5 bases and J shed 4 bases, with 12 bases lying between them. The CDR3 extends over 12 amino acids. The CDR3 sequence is CAWRQGSYEQYF. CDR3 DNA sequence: TGTGCCTGGCGGCAGGGGTCGTACGAGCAGTACTTC.